This is a list of T cell receptor beta chains from one sample in a study of shared clonotypes between healthy human individuals. The table came from immunoSEQ multiplex PCR; TCRdb's copy has only in-frame clones and leaves some out. The table has about 1.5 million clones, around 98% seen once. Sequenced input: naive CD4+ T cells sorted from blood. Receptors originate from a man aged 30-40 years in good health. Both conserved end residues are trimmed from each CDR3.

>TRBJ1-2|TRBV5-4
ASSLFGRGNYGYT
>TRBJ1-4|TRBV5-1
ASSPQPGGEKLF
>TRBJ2-4|TRBV19
ASSVVGTAENIQY
>TRBJ2-5|TRBV4-1
ASSQEDPGLAGKTQY
>TRBJ2-1|TRBV9
ASSTRLAGRYNEQF
>TRBJ2-1|TRBV29-1
SVAGVLADEQF
>TRBJ2-7|TRBV29-1
SVQGHPREQY
>TRBJ2-3|TRBV9
ASSVGLSGGVIGTQY
>TRBJ2-7|TRBV4-3
ASSQETDTKQY
>TRBJ2-1|TRBV7-2
ASSSTGLAGRPYNEQF
>TRBJ2-3|TRBV6-1
ASSEVAGGLIGTDTQY
>TRBJ1-2|TRBV7-2
ASSLSSDTNYGYT
>TRBJ2-7|TRBV7-9
ASSSLTQIPYEQY
>TRBJ2-7|TRBV15
ATRSEGRLGYLLSEQY
>TRBJ1-2|TRBV10-3
ATRGQVHYGYT
>TRBJ2-7|TRBV28
ASRTGGYEQY
>TRBJ1-1|TRBV10-3
ATQMKSGNTEAF
>TRBJ2-3|TRBV15
ATSRWIQTTDTQY
>TRBJ1-4|TRBV5-1
ASSLRSPGMGEKLF
>TRBJ1-1|TRBV5-1
ASSLLGSTEAF
>TRBJ2-7|TRBV6-5
ASSYLGSYEQY
>TRBJ2-3|TRBV11-2
ASSPGTSGRAATQY
>TRBJ2-3|TRBV15
ATSRDLLAGTRDTQY
>TRBJ2-3|TRBV6-5
ASSYLGQVATDTQY
>TRBJ1-5|TRBV7-9
ASSLGTPQPQH